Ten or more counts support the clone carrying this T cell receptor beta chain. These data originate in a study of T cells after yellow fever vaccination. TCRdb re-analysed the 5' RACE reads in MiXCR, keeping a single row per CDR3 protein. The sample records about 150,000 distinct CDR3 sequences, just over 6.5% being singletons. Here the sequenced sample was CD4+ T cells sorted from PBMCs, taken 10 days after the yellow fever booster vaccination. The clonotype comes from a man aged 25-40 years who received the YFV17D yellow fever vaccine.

CDR3 nucleotides: TGTGCCACCAGTGACGACTCCGGGACAGGAGTTTCTGGGGCCAACGTCCTGACTTTC. This sequence encodes CATSDDSGTGVSGANVLTF. This chain connects TRBV24-1 to TRBJ2-6; 8 bases are shared with TRBD1. The CDR3 runs to 19 residues. Germline V gene data show CDR1 as KGHDR and CDR2 as SFDVKD. The V gene end was trimmed by 4 bases and the J gene end by 1 base; junction bases not matched to a gene: 11.